The source of this TCR beta chain is a study of OX40 agonist ivuxolimab in advanced cancers. Exclusion applied to patients with autoimmune disease history or systemic immunosuppression. Only in-frame clones appear in the TCRdb table, and some are missing; sequencing was by immunoSEQ multiplex PCR. The sample yields about 25,000 clones, 70% to 80% seen once. The CDR3 sequence is 13 residues long. V was clipped by 0 bases and J by 0 bases, with 3 bases between them. Germline V gene sequence: CDR1 SGDLS, CDR2 YYNGEE. The gene calls are TRBV9 and TRBJ1-1, with unresolved D. This sample comprised CD4+ or CD8+ T cells sorted from blood, obtained in a trial of the OX40 agonist ivuxolimab. The source of this sequence is an adult with an advanced solid tumor such as melanoma, head and neck, liver or kidney cancer. In DNA, the CDR3 is TGTGCCAGCAGCGTAGATTTGAACACTGAAGCTTTCTTT. It yields the protein CASSVDLNTEAFF.